This T cell receptor (beta chain) came from a study of blood T cell repertoires in COVID-19. The germline V and J ends were trimmed by 5 bases and 7 bases, with 8 bases remaining between them. CDR3 length: 11 amino acids. Germline V gives CDR1 SGHAT, CDR2 FQNNGV. The table came from immunoSEQ multiplex PCR; TCRdb's copy has only in-frame clones and leaves some out. Of a few hundred thousand clones listed, more than 70% were seen once; the top ten hold 1.2%. Sequenced: peripheral blood. The V and J genes are TRBV11-2 and TRBJ1-2, with D maybe TRBD1 (6 bases). The TCR sequence derives from a man aged 35-49 years with acute or convalescent COVID-19. CDR3 DNA: TGTGCCAGCAGCCCAGGGGCTGGCTACACCTTC. It translates to CASSPGAGYTF.